This TCR beta chain appears in the sequencing data of a study of blood T cells in healthy people across ages. Each donor supplied roughly 9.2 milliliters of peripheral blood. Study observations and caveats: Versus aged donors, long-lived donors had higher diversity and more naive CD4+ cells. PBMCs that were unsorted prevented a conclusive naive versus antigen-experienced comparison.

Using a J-beta primer mix together with a sample-barcoded 5' primer, a second PCR was run for roughly 6 to 11 cycles. The template-switch adaptor was a 5' adaptor with 12 random nucleotides. It tagged each cDNA molecule. MiXCR, applied by TCRdb to the 5' RACE reads, yields one record per CDR3 protein. The table includes about 730,000 distinct CDR3 sequences, around 46% detected once. This clonotype was observed many times. Its antigen is not known. The ends were cut back, 3 bases at V and 2 bases at J, with 6 bases in the middle. Germline lookup yields CDR1 SNHLY and CDR2 FYNNEI. The CDR3 extends over 13 amino acids.

Input material: blood. This clonotype originated in a woman aged 55-70 years in good health. The chain links TRBV2 to TRBJ2-3; no firm D call. CDR3 in amino acids: CASSDGTTDTQYF. The CDR3 nucleotides are TGTGCCAGCAGTGACGGCACCACAGATACGCAGTATTTT.